The 23 T cell receptor beta chains below all came from one sample that was sequenced in a study of identical twins. TCRdb reprocessed the 5' RACE reads with MiXCR, giving one entry per CDR3 protein. The sample lists 300,000 to 400,000 distinct CDR3 sequences, approximately 8.8% occurring once. Sequenced sample: naive T cells sorted from blood. These receptors came from a woman aged 45-60 years in good health.

The sample holds a few counts of this clonotype. V is TRBV7-9 and J is TRBJ2-1; 8 bases are a match to TRBD1. Germline CDR1 and CDR2: SEHNR and FQNEAQ (reference sequence). Germline trimming cut 6 bases from V and 9 bases from J; bases unmatched to any gene: 7. The CDR3 contains 13 residues. In DNA, the CDR3 is TGTGCCAGCAGATTCAAACAGGGGGTTGAGCAGTTCTTC. Translating it yields CASRFKQGVEQFF.

This clonotype occurred a few times. The V gene is TRBV7-9, the J gene TRBJ2-2; no clear D gene. V was clipped by 3 bases and J by 9 bases, with 11 bases between them. Germline CDR1 and CDR2: SEHNR and FQNEAQ (reference sequence). CDR3 length: 13 residues. DNA for the CDR3: TGTGCCAGCAGCTTCCAGGAGCAATGGGAGCTGTTTTTT. This sequence encodes CASSFQEQWELFF.

The CDR3 DNA follows: TGTGCCAGCAGCCAAGCCCTAGGGGGACTACCGGAGCAGTTCTTC. It specifies CASSQALGGLPEQFF. The chain links TRBV14 to TRBJ2-1, with D perhaps TRBD2 (7 bases). Trimming pared 1 base from V and 10 bases from J, leaving 17 bases between. From germline, CDR1 is SGHDN and CDR2 FVKESK. This CDR3 spans 15 amino acids.

This rearrangement joins TRBV6-2 or TRBV6-3 to TRBJ2-1, with TRBD2 as a possible D gene (5 bases). CDR3 size: 16 residues. V dropped 5 bases and J dropped 0 bases, with 14 bases sitting between them. From germline, CDR1 is MNHEY and CDR2 SVGEGT. CDR3 bases: TGTGCCAGCAGTCAACGGAGGTCGAGCTCCTACAATGAGCAGTTCTTC. Residues: CASSQRRSSSYNEQFF.

V and J are TRBV6-1 and TRBJ1-3; no definite D call. The CDR3 consists of 15 residues. Trimming removed 0 bases from V and 4 bases from J, with 10 bases in between. The germline CDR1 and CDR2 sequences are MNHNS and SASEGT. CDR3 region: CASSEAGRRGNTIYF. The CDR3 coding sequence is TGTGCCAGCAGTGAAGCGGGCCGAAGGGGAAACACCATATATTTT.

The CDR3 sequence: CASSRAGAETQYF. CDR3 in DNA: TGTGCCAGCAGCCGTGCCGGGGCAGAGACCCAGTACTTC. V gene TRBV7-6 combines with J gene TRBJ2-5, with D perhaps TRBD1 or TRBD2 (5 bases each). The V and J ends lost 5 bases and 4 bases respectively, with 11 bases between them. Germline V lookup: CDR1 SGHVS, CDR2 FNYEAQ. This CDR3 is 13 amino acids long. The full variable domain, in which reference TRBV7-6 and TRBJ2-5 provide the parts outside the CDR3, is GAGVSQSPRYKVTKRGQDVALRCDPISGHVSLYWYRQALGQGPEFLTYFNYEAQQDKSGLPNDRFSAERPEGSISTLTIQRTEQRDSAMYRCASSRAGAETQYFGPGTRLLVL.

This clonotype was observed a few times. The chain is built from TRBV10-1 and TRBJ2-5; D gene ambiguous. Germline CDR1 and CDR2: WNHNN and SYGVQD (reference sequence). V gave up 3 bases and J gave up 2 bases, with 4 bases separating them. The length of the CDR3 is 12 residues. The CDR3 region has the DNA TGCGCCAGCAGTGACCCTCAAGAGACCCAGTACTTC. Protein product: CASSDPQETQYF.

The rearrangement uses TRBV6-5 and TRBJ2-1; D possibly corresponds to TRBD2 (5 bases). Germline CDR1 reads MNHEY; CDR2 reads SVGAGI. Deletions cut 0 bases from V and 0 bases from J, with 9 bases between. The CDR3 is made up of 16 amino acids. The CDR3 region is CASSYSRGSSYNEQFF. Here the CDR3 DNA reads TGTGCCAGCAGTTACTCGAGAGGGAGCTCCTACAATGAGCAGTTCTTC.

This clonotype has a handful of counts. The chain has TRBV12-3 or TRBV12-4 and TRBJ2-3; either TRBD1 or TRBD2 may fit D (5 bases each). Trimming took 2 bases from V and 3 from J, leaving 12 bases between them. The CDR3 spans 15 residues. CDR3: CASSLYRGLTDTQYF. CDR3 nucleotide sequence: TGTGCCAGCAGTTTATATCGGGGCCTGACAGATACGCAGTATTTT.

In its sample, this clonotype was seen a few times. The V call is TRBV20-1, the J call TRBJ2-1, with D perhaps TRBD1 (5 bases). Trimming removed 0 bases from V and 6 bases from J, with 12 bases in between. Germline V gene data show CDR1 as DFQATT and CDR2 as SNEGSKA (reference sequence). The CDR3 runs to 14 residues. The CDR3 region is CSARDFQGPNEQFF. The CDR3 DNA sequence: TGCAGTGCTAGAGATTTTCAGGGCCCCAATGAGCAGTTCTTC.

In its sample, this clonotype was seen many times. The chain recombines TRBV11-2 with TRBJ2-2; D call uncertain. Germline V lookup: CDR1 SGHAT, CDR2 FQNNGV. This CDR3 has 13 amino acids. V was cut by 1 base and J by 5 bases, with 5 bases left in between. Written as DNA, the CDR3 is TGTGCCAGCAGCTTAGGGCCTACCGGGGAGCTGTTTTTT. It specifies CASSLGPTGELFF.

This clonotype occurred many times. This chain links TRBV5-4 with TRBJ2-1, with no clear D. CDR3 length: 13 residues. Germline-derived CDR1 and CDR2 are SGHNT and YYREEE (reference sequence). Trimming cost V 6 bases and J 5 bases, with 12 bases left between them. DNA for the CDR3: TGTGCCAGCACCTCGAACCCCCACAATGAGCAGTTCTTC. Protein product: CASTSNPHNEQFF.

As regards this clonotype: A much larger clone sits a single nucleotide away, making a read error possible. This chain connects TRBV27 to TRBJ2-3; D call uncertain. This CDR3 comprises 14 residues. CDR1 is MNHEY and CDR2 is SMNVEV in the germline V gene (reference sequence). Here the CDR3 reads CASSTWKSIDTQYF. The CDR3 DNA reads as TGTGCCAGCAGTACCTGGAAGAGCATAGATACGCAGTATTTT.

In its sample, this clonotype was seen a few times. The rearrangement uses TRBV5-6 and TRBJ2-7; a weak D match, TRBD1 (5 bases). The germline gives CDR1 SGHDT, CDR2 YYEEEE. The CDR3 is made up of 14 amino acids. Trimming removed 1 base at V and 3 bases at J, with 11 bases between. CDR3 sequence reads: CASSLWGVNYEQYV. As DNA, the CDR3 is TGTGCCAGCAGCTTGTGGGGCGTCAACTACGAGCAGTACGTC.

This clonotype came up many times. This chain joins TRBV29-1 and TRBJ1-5; D unclear. The germline V gene encodes CDR1 SQVTM and CDR2 ANQGSEA. This CDR3 region has 13 residues. V shed 2 bases and J shed 3 bases, with 8 bases lying between them. CDR3 sequence: CSVETGYNQPQHF. In DNA, the CDR3 is TGCAGCGTTGAAACGGGGTACAATCAGCCCCAGCATTTT.

This clonotype was seen more than once but under ten times. V is TRBV20-1 and J is TRBJ2-5; the match to TRBD1 covers 9 bases. Germline V gene sequence: CDR1 DFQATT, CDR2 SNEGSKA (reference sequence). This CDR3 region has 12 residues. V lost 5 bases and J lost 7; bases outside the gene matches: 5. DNA for the CDR3: TGCAGTGCTCTGGGACAGGGTGGGACCCAGTACTTC. Translating it yields CSALGQGGTQYF.

This clonotype was counted a few times. This rearrangement joins TRBV3-1 to TRBJ2-1, with 10 bases identical to TRBD2. V trimming: 6 bases; J trimming: 4 bases; junction bases outside the gene matches: 6. The germline gives CDR1 LGHDT, CDR2 YNNKEL (reference sequence). The CDR3 is made up of 15 amino acids. The chain's CDR3 is CASSLAGDVYNEQFF. The CDR3 DNA reads TGTGCCAGCAGTCTAGCGGGAGACGTTTACAATGAGCAGTTCTTC.

The V gene is TRBV5-5, the J gene TRBJ2-7; D remains unclear. This CDR3 is built from 12 residues. Germline V gene lookup returns CDR1 SGHKS and CDR2 YYEKEE (reference sequence). Trimming cost V 4 bases and J 2 bases, with 7 bases left between them. The CDR3 DNA sequence: TGTGCCAGCAGCAAGGCCACCTACGAGCAGTACTTC. Its translation is CASSKATYEQYF.

The chain employs TRBV7-6 and TRBJ2-3; 13 bases line up with TRBD2. Germline loops: CDR1 SGHVS, CDR2 FNYEAQ. The CDR3 spans 18 residues. J gave up 3 bases and V 4 bases, and 10 bases lay outside the gene matches. CDR3 in DNA: TGTGCCAGCAGCTCACCCCGGACTAGCGGGAGTACTACAGATACGCAGTATTTT. Translating it yields CASSSPRTSGSTTDTQYF.

This clonotype was seen repeatedly, ten times or more. V and J are TRBV11-2 and TRBJ2-5; 7 nucleotides align to TRBD1. Germline trimming cut 4 bases from V and 4 bases from J; bases unmatched to any gene: 9. This CDR3 region has 15 residues. CDR1 SGHAT and CDR2 FQNNGV come from the germline V gene. CDR3 nucleotide sequence: TGTGCCAGCAGCTGGACAAGGGGGCAGGGAGAGACCCAGTACTTC. Its translation is CASSWTRGQGETQYF.

The V and J genes are TRBV20-1 and TRBJ2-6; D is ambiguous. The V gene's germline CDR1 is DFQATT and CDR2 SNEGSKA (reference sequence). Trimming pared 0 bases from V and 4 bases from J, leaving 16 bases between. The CDR3 totals 17 residues. CDR3 amino acids: CSARDQLSRSGANVLTF. For the CDR3, the DNA is TGCAGTGCTAGAGATCAACTTAGTCGATCCGGGGCCAACGTCCTGACTTTC.

This clonotype has only a few counts. The J gene is TRBJ2-1, the V gene TRBV5-4, with TRBD2 identical over 13 bases. The CDR3 is made up of 15 amino acids. Germline CDR1 and CDR2: SGHNT and YYREEE (reference sequence). V shed 4 bases and J 8 bases; nucleotides not matched to a gene: 6. The CDR3 loop reads CASSLAGLAGHEQFF. DNA for the CDR3: TGTGCCAGCAGCCTAGCGGGACTAGCGGGACATGAGCAGTTCTTC.

In this sample, this clonotype turned up a few times. This chain joins TRBV5-6 and TRBJ1-1; weak D call: TRBD1 (6 bases). The CDR3 is 16 amino acids. Germline V gene sequence: CDR1 SGHDT, CDR2 YYEEEE. Trimming shortened V by 6 bases and J by 0 bases, and 18 bases separated the two germline ends. The CDR3 sequence is CASKGGPMGMNTEAFF. CDR3 bases: TGTGCCAGCAAGGGGGGTCCCATGGGGATGAACACTGAAGCTTTCTTT.